This entry features one TCR beta chain sequence. The germline gives CDR1 SGHAT, CDR2 FQDESV (reference sequence). Trimming cost V 5 bases and J 4 bases; bases outside gene matches: 7. This CDR3 has 14 amino acids. The entry originates in a study of shared clonotypes between healthy human individuals. The quantity of DNA used in unsorted PBMC replicate PCRs was 300 ng, corresponding to tens of thousands of T cell genomes. Per the study methods: There were no quality scores in the junction-only immunoSEQ sequences, so filtering differed. The repertoire was sequenced with immunoSEQ multiplex PCR; TCRdb's copy has only in-frame clones and lacks some. The V and J calls and clone size were taken over from that table, and D and trimming were inferred from the DNA. The table shows a few hundred thousand clones, with less than 80% occurring only once.

Material for sequencing was PBMCs. V is TRBV11-1 and J is TRBJ1-2; 7 nucleotides line up with TRBD1. The receptor was derived from a middle-aged woman in good health. Some clones in this sample may be carry-over from other donors' samples. The CDR3 DNA sequence: TGTGCCAGCAGCCGGGACAGAGAGCCCTATGGCTACACCTTC. Protein product: CASSRDREPYGYTF.